Listed below are T cell receptor beta chains from one sample, sequenced in a study of control samples from healthy donors and cancer patients. Clones were read by immunoSEQ multiplex PCR, and TCRdb kept only the in-frame ones, dropping some. Among roughly 370,000 clones, around nine tenths were seen once, and the ten largest hold 6% to 7%. The material sequenced was PBMCs. These receptors were collected from a middle-aged man with head and neck cancer. Both conserved end residues are part of each CDR3. A D gene is named only where the DNA matches it firmly. Size values are once, few and many counts, or a class for expanded clones, and some rows have none.

d_call j_call clone_size v_call cdr3_nt cdr3_aa
NA TRBJ1-5 NA TRBV19 TGTGCCAGTAGTTTGGTAGGGTTGAGCAATCAGCCCCAGCATTTT CASSLVGLSNQPQHF
NA TRBJ1-6 NA TRBV7-3 TGTGCCAGCGCGACAACGGGGCCCTCCTATAATTCACCCCTCCACTTT CASATTGPSYNSPLHF
TRBD2 TRBJ2-7 NA TRBV5-4 TGTGCCAGCAGCCTTGAGCGGGGGCCCTACGGCGAGCAGTACTTC CASSLERGPYGEQYF
NA TRBJ2-7 NA TRBV14 TGTGCTAGCAGCCAAGATCTTTATCAGGGGAACCCCTACGAGCAGTACTTC CASSQDLYQGNPYEQYF
TRBD1 TRBJ1-1 once TRBV7-6 TGTGCCAGCAGCCGGGGACAGTCGATATCCCCGAACACTGAAGCTTTCTTT CASSRGQSISPNTEAFF
NA TRBJ2-3 NA TRBV27 TGTGCCAGCAGTTGGGGGCGAGGTACAGATACGCAGTATTTT CASSWGRGTDTQYF
NA TRBJ2-3 NA TRBV5-1 TGCGCCAGCAGCTTGGGAGGGAGCTGGACAGATACGCAGTATTTT CASSLGGSWTDTQYF
NA TRBJ1-6 NA TRBV19 TGTGCCAGTAGTATCTCCCGGGGTTTGAATTCACCCCTCCACTTT CASSISRGLNSPLHF
TRBD1 TRBJ2-1 NA TRBV3-1/TRBV3-2 TGTGCCAGCAGCCAGGGGACAGGGGGCCCTCTGTTCTTC CASSQGTGGPLFF
NA TRBJ1-3 few TRBV4-3 TGCGCCAGCAGCCAAGTTGGCGGCTCTGGAAACACCATATATTTT CASSQVGGSGNTIYF
NA TRBJ2-1 NA TRBV3-1/TRBV3-2 TGTGCCAGCAGGGCAAGGGCAGGGTCCTGGGGCAATGAGCAGTTCTTC CASRARAGSWGNEQFF
TRBD1 TRBJ1-4 few TRBV2 TGTGCCAGCACGACCCAGGGGGGCTCAACCAATCTGTTTTTT CASTTQGGSTNLFF
TRBD1 TRBJ2-7 NA TRBV19 TGTGCCAGTAGTTTCTCCTTCCTCGGACAGGTCCCCTACGAGCAGTACTTC CASSFSFLGQVPYEQYF
TRBD2 TRBJ2-1 NA TRBV4-2 TGTGCCAGCAACCGTGCTAGCGGGGATCACAATGAGCAGTTCTTC CASNRASGDHNEQFF
NA TRBJ1-5 NA TRBV28 TGTGCCAGCAGTCCGCCTCCGGCGGGCAATCAGCCCCAGCATTTT CASSPPPAGNQPQHF
NA TRBJ2-1 NA TRBV7-9 TGTGCCAGCAGCTTAGGGTACAATGAGCAGTTCTTC CASSLGYNEQFF
TRBD1 TRBJ2-7 NA TRBV10-2 TGCGCCAGCCGTCTCCTCTGGAGGACAGGGTCGACCCCCGACTACGAGCAGTACTTC CASRLLWRTGSTPDYEQYF
NA TRBJ2-2 NA TRBV7-2 TGTGCCAGCAGCTTACAGGCTGCGAACACCGGGGAGCTGTTTTTT CASSLQAANTGELFF
NA TRBJ2-2 once TRBV5-1 TGCGCCAGCAGCTTGGGGCGGGTCACCGGGGAGCTGTTTTTT CASSLGRVTGELFF
TRBD2 TRBJ2-1 NA TRBV13 TGTGCCAGCAGCTTACGAGCGGGATGGTCCTACAATGAGCAGTTCTTC CASSLRAGWSYNEQFF
NA TRBJ1-4 once TRBV19 TGTGCCAGTAGTACTGGGACCCTTGCAACTAATGAAAAACTGTTTTTT CASSTGTLATNEKLFF
NA TRBJ2-1 once TRBV21-1 TGTGCCAGCAGCGCGGGACCAAGGGGTTCGGAGCAGTTCTTC CASSAGPRGSEQFF
NA TRBJ2-2 NA TRBV25-1 TGTGCCAGCAGTGCCCTTCCCGGCAGGCGTGGCACCGGGGAGCTGTTTTTT CASSALPGRRGTGELFF
NA TRBJ1-5 once TRBV29-1 TGCAGCGTTGCACAGGGACCGAATCAGCCCCAGCATTTT CSVAQGPNQPQHF
TRBD1 TRBJ1-3 NA TRBV6-6 TGTGCCAGCAGCCCGTCCACAGGGGGGGCTGGAAACACCATATATTTT CASSPSTGGAGNTIYF
NA TRBJ2-3 NA TRBV6-6 TGTGCCAGCACCCAGACAGGATTCACAGATACGCAGTATTTT CASTQTGFTDTQYF
NA TRBJ2-1 NA TRBV12-3/TRBV12-4 TGTGCCAGCAGTTTAACCAATGAGCAGTTCTTC CASSLTNEQFF
TRBD1 TRBJ1-2 NA TRBV28 TGTGCCAGCAGCCGTCAACCGGGACAGTATAACTATGGCTACACCTTC CASSRQPGQYNYGYTF
TRBD1 TRBJ1-2 NA TRBV28 TGTGCCAGCCTTGGACAGGGAAAAAACTATGGCTACACCTTC CASLGQGKNYGYTF
TRBD2 TRBJ2-2 once TRBV11-3 TGTGCCAGCAGCCTAGCGGGTTACACCGGGGAGCTGTTTTTT CASSLAGYTGELFF
TRBD2 TRBJ2-7 NA TRBV5-5 TGTGCCAGCAGCTTAAGTACGGGGGGTTCAGCCTACGAGCAGTACTTC CASSLSTGGSAYEQYF
NA TRBJ1-1 NA TRBV25-1 TGTGCCAGCAGTGATGGTCAGTGGCCAGGTTTAGGTGAAGCTTTCTTT CASSDGQWPGLGEAFF
NA TRBJ2-7 NA TRBV15 TGTGCCACCAGCAGAGACCGGGGCTACGAGCAGTACTTC CATSRDRGYEQYF
NA TRBJ1-5 once TRBV2 TGTGCCAGCAGTGATGGCGCGGGGAGAGGTCAGCCCCAGCATTTT CASSDGAGRGQPQHF
TRBD1 TRBJ1-1 NA TRBV28 TGTGCCAGCAGTGCGGGGGGACAGAACTACATGAACACTGAAGCTTTCTTT CASSAGGQNYMNTEAFF
TRBD1 TRBJ2-1 NA TRBV24-1 TGTGCCACCAGTGACGCTGGACAGGGCATAGGGCAGTTCTTC CATSDAGQGIGQFF
NA TRBJ1-1 NA TRBV19 TGTGCCAGTAGTATCGGGGTTATGAACACTGAAGCTTTCTTT CASSIGVMNTEAFF
NA TRBJ1-1 NA TRBV19 TGTGCCAGTAGTATGTGGGGGGCCCGATCGGGCACTGAAGCTTTCTTT CASSMWGARSGTEAFF
NA TRBJ2-1 NA TRBV11-2 TGTGCCAGCAGCTTAGATCCGGGTCCCAGGGAGCAGTTCTTC CASSLDPGPREQFF
NA TRBJ2-7 NA TRBV7-2 TGTGCCAGCAGCCCGGACGGAGGACCTTACGAGCAGTACTTC CASSPDGGPYEQYF
NA TRBJ1-5 NA TRBV27 TGTGCCAGCAGGGGACTAGAGTGGGGGTCTGGCAATCAGCCCCAGCATTTT CASRGLEWGSGNQPQHF
TRBD1 TRBJ1-5 NA TRBV28 TGTGCCAGCAGTTCCCGGGACAGGGATCTAGGTCAGCCCCAGCATTTT CASSSRDRDLGQPQHF
NA TRBJ2-7 NA TRBV6-2/TRBV6-3 TGTGCCAGCAGCCTACTCGGCACCGAGCAGTACTTC CASSLLGTEQYF
TRBD2 TRBJ2-5 NA TRBV7-2 TGTGCCAGCAGCTTACGGCCTAGCGGGGGGGAAGAGACCCAGTACTTC CASSLRPSGGEETQYF
TRBD1 TRBJ2-7 NA TRBV28 TGTGCCAGCAGTGACAGGGGTTTCGGTGAGCAGTACTTC CASSDRGFGEQYF
NA TRBJ1-4 NA TRBV4-3 TGCGCCAGCAGCCAAGACTTGGCACAGTTTGAAAAACTGTTTTTT CASSQDLAQFEKLFF
NA TRBJ2-7 NA TRBV25-1 TGTGCCAGCACCGGATATGTTCTCCGCCTGTACTTC CASTGYVLRLYF
TRBD1 TRBJ1-5 NA TRBV4-2 TGTGCCAGCAGCCGAGACAGGGGGCACGATCAGCCCCAGCATTTT CASSRDRGHDQPQHF
NA TRBJ2-2 NA TRBV29-1 TGCAGCGTGTCCACCGGGCCCGGTTCTTCCGGGGAGCTGTTTTTT CSVSTGPGSSGELFF
TRBD1 TRBJ2-7 few TRBV28 TGTGCCAGCAGTCTACGGACAGGGAACCTCCGGTGGCAGTACTTC CASSLRTGNLRWQYF
NA TRBJ2-1 NA TRBV20-1 TGCAGTGCTAGTCTCGACTCGTACTCCTACAATGAGCAGTTCTTC CSASLDSYSYNEQFF
TRBD2 TRBJ2-7 NA TRBV7-2 TGTGCCAGCAGCACCGCCCGCGGGGGGTACGGGGAGCAGTACTTC CASSTARGGYGEQYF
TRBD2 TRBJ2-2 few TRBV6-5 TGTGCCAGCATTGGCAGCGGGGGCTCCACCGGGGAGCTGTTTTTT CASIGSGGSTGELFF
NA TRBJ1-2 NA TRBV6-5 TGTGCCAGCAGATTGACAGCGAACTATGGCTACACCTTC CASRLTANYGYTF